Following are 16 T cell receptor beta chains from one sample sequenced in a study of shared clonotypes between healthy human individuals. Profiling relied on immunoSEQ multiplex PCR, and the TCRdb table lists in-frame clones only, not all of them. This table has under 2,500,000 clones, approximately 94% appearing once. Input material: naive CD4+ T cells sorted from blood. Subset of the sample: CD45RA+ positively selected. The receptors originated from a young man in good health.

The chain combines TRBV30 with TRBJ2-1; 10 bases map to TRBD2. The germline V gene encodes CDR1 GTSNPN and CDR2 SVGIG (reference sequence). The CDR3 sequence is 15 residues long. J lost 4 bases, V lost 0 bases, and 3 bases had no gene match. The CDR3 DNA sequence: TGTGCCTGGAGTGTACTAGCGGGGATATACAATGAGCAGTTCTTC. Protein product: CAWSVLAGIYNEQFF.

The rearrangement joins TRBV4-1 to TRBJ2-1; 13 positions agree with TRBD2. This CDR3 is built from 20 residues. CDR1 is MGHRA and CDR2 is YSYEKL in the germline V gene. V gave up 3 bases and J gave up 0 bases; unmatched junction bases: 11. The CDR3 DNA follows: TGCGCCAGCAGCCATCGGCGAGGACTAGCGGGAGACCTCTCCTACAATGAGCAGTTCTTC. Translation gives CASSHRRGLAGDLSYNEQFF.

Regarding this clone: Different DNA sequences within this sample yield the same CDR3. J is TRBJ2-2 and V is TRBV6-5; no reliable D call. Trimming removed 7 bases at V and 1 base at J, with 10 bases between. The germline gives CDR1 MNHEY, CDR2 SVGAGI. This CDR3 is 14 amino acids long. The CDR3 loop is CASKGQMNTGELFF. The CDR3 nucleotides are TGTGCCAGCAAAGGGCAGATGAACACCGGGGAGCTGTTTTTT.

V usage is TRBV6-6 and J usage is TRBJ2-2; D is unresolved. The CDR3 has 14 residues. The V gene lost 6 bases and the J gene lost 1 base, with 9 bases spanning the gap. CDR1 and CDR2 (germline): MNHNY, SVGAGI (reference sequence). Here the CDR3 DNA reads TGTGCCAGCAGCGGGTCAGGGAACACCGGGGAGCTGTTTTTT. It is translated as CASSGSGNTGELFF.

CDR3 in amino acids: CASSQESGSLYNEQFF. The DNA of the CDR3 is TGCGCCAGCAGCCAAGAAAGCGGGAGCCTCTACAATGAGCAGTTCTTC. The V call is TRBV4-1, the J call TRBJ2-1; 8 positions agree with TRBD2. The germline V gene encodes CDR1 MGHRA and CDR2 YSYEKL. The CDR3 sequence is 16 residues long. The trim removed 0 bases at V and 3 bases at J, leaving 4 bases unmatched.

The genes are TRBV9 and TRBJ2-7; D may be TRBD1 or TRBD2 (5 bases each). Germline V gene lookup returns CDR1 SGDLS and CDR2 YYNGEE. V lost 4 bases and J lost 0, with 14 bases in between. CDR3 size: 15 residues. The CDR3 sequence: CASSLPRDGSYEQYF. The DNA of the CDR3 is TGTGCCAGCAGCTTGCCCCGGGACGGCTCCTACGAGCAGTACTTC.

The chain has TRBV29-1 and TRBJ2-1, with a possible D match to TRBD2 (6 bases). The CDR3 is 12 residues long. V dropped 5 bases and J dropped 9 bases, with 14 bases sitting between them. CDR1 and CDR2 (germline): SQVTM, ANQGSEA. In nucleotides, the CDR3 is TGCAGCGTTCGGTGGGGGGTCAGTGAGCAGTTCTTC. This gives the protein CSVRWGVSEQFF.

The chain has TRBV6-1 and TRBJ1-5, with D possibly matching TRBD1 (5 bases). Per germline, CDR1 MNHNS and CDR2 SASEGT. Trimming removed 5 bases at V and 3 bases at J, with 11 bases between. CDR3 length: 14 amino acids. The CDR3 coding sequence is TGTGCCAGCAGTACCCGAGGGGACAATCAGCCCCAGCATTTT. This translates into CASSTRGDNQPQHF.

CDR3 bases: TGTGCCAGCAGTCTAAGGGGCGGGGATGAGCAGTTCTTC. This sequence encodes CASSLRGGDEQFF. The chain has TRBV5-4 and TRBJ2-1; D possibly corresponds to TRBD2 (6 bases). CDR3 length: 13 residues. V was shortened by 5 bases and J by 8 bases, with 14 bases between the two germline ends. Germline V gives CDR1 SGHNT, CDR2 YYREEE (reference sequence).

In nucleotides, the CDR3 is TGTGCCAGCAGCTTCGCTGGAAAGAACACTGAAGCTTTCTTT. This codes for CASSFAGKNTEAFF. This chain links TRBV11-2 with TRBJ1-1; D gene ambiguous. Germline V lookup: CDR1 SGHAT, CDR2 FQNNGV. The germline V and J ends were trimmed by 3 bases and 1 base, with 9 bases remaining between them. This CDR3 comprises 14 residues. The full variable domain, completed using reference TRBV11-2 and TRBJ1-1, is EAGVAQSPRYKIIEKRQSVAFWCNPISGHATLYWYQQILGQGPKLLIQFQNNGVVDDSQLPKDRFSAERLKGVDSTLKIQPAKLEDSAVYLCASSFAGKNTEAFFGQGTRLTVV.

V is TRBV5-5 and J is TRBJ1-2; D unclear. Germline assignment: CDR1 SGHKS and CDR2 YYEKEE (reference sequence). This CDR3 comprises 14 residues. The V end was cut by 4 bases, the J end by 1 base, with 11 bases between. In DNA form, the CDR3 reads TGTGCCAGCAGCCCGCCCGGCCTTAACTATGGCTACACCTTC. Translated: CASSPPGLNYGYTF.

To note about this clone: One end of the junction is discordant with germline, which a read error may explain. The chain has TRBV7-7 and TRBJ2-1; unclear D gene. CDR3 length: 15 amino acids. Germline-derived CDR1 and CDR2 are SSHAT and FNYEAQ (reference sequence). CDR3 amino acids: CASSLGPSSYNEQFF. The CDR3 nucleotides read TGTGCTAGCAGCTTAGGACCTAGCTCCTACAATGAGCAGTTCTTC.

The chain joins TRBV6-1 to TRBJ2-7; 7 bases match TRBD2. Germline V gene data show CDR1 as MNHNS and CDR2 as SASEGT. This CDR3 has 15 residues. The V segment lost 2 bases and the J segment 2 bases; nucleotides outside the gene matches: 6. The CDR3 coding sequence is TGTGCCAGCAGTGAACAATGGGGGAGGGCCTACGAGCAGTACTTC. Amino acids: CASSEQWGRAYEQYF.

Only one count was recorded for this clone. The rearrangement links TRBV7-6 to TRBJ2-5; D gene uncertain. The CDR3 has 12 residues. The germline V gene encodes CDR1 SGHVS and CDR2 FNYEAQ. The V and J ends lost 1 base and 2 bases respectively, with 2 bases between them. CDR3 sequence (DNA): TGTGCCAGCAGCTTAGAACAAGAGACCCAGTACTTC. The encoded protein is CASSLEQETQYF.

J is TRBJ2-7 and V is TRBV15, with D maybe TRBD1 (5 bases). CDR3 length equals 16 residues. Germline-derived CDR1 and CDR2 are LNHNV and YYDKDF (reference sequence). V lost 0 bases, J lost 3 bases, and 15 bases lay in between. The CDR3 DNA is TGTGCCACCAGCAGAGAACCGGCAGGGAATATCTACGAGCAGTACTTC. This sequence encodes CATSREPAGNIYEQYF.

This clone is a singleton in its sample. The genes are TRBV5-5 and TRBJ2-3, with TRBD1 matching over 8 bases. The CDR3 is made up of 15 amino acids. Trimming took 5 bases from V and 0 from J; bases not matched to a gene: 5. CDR1 SGHKS and CDR2 YYEKEE come from the germline V gene (reference sequence). The CDR3 sequence: CASRVTGASTDTQYF. As DNA, the CDR3 is TGTGCCAGCAGGGTGACAGGGGCCAGCACAGATACGCAGTATTTT.